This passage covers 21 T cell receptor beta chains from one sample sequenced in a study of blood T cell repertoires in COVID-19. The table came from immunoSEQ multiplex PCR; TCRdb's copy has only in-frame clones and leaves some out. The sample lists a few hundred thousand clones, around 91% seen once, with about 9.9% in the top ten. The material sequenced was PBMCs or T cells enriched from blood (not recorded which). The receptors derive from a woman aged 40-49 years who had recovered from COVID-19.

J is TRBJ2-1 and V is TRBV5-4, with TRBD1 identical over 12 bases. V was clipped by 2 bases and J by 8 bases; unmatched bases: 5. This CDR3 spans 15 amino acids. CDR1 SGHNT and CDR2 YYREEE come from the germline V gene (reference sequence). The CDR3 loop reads CASSLGTGGLYEQFF. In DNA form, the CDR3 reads TGTGCCAGCAGCTTAGGGACAGGGGGCCTCTATGAGCAGTTCTTC.

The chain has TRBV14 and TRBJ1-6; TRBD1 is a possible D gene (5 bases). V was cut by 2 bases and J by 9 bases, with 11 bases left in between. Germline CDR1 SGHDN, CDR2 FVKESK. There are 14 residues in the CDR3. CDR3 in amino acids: CASSQQTDGSPLHF. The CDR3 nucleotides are TGTGCCAGCAGCCAACAGACAGACGGTTCACCCCTCCACTTT.

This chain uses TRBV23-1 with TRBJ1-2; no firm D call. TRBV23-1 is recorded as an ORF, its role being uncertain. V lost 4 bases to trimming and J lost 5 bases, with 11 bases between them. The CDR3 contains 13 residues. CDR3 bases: TGCGCCAGCAGTCCACCACGAGTTTATGGCTACACCTTC. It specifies CASSPPRVYGYTF.

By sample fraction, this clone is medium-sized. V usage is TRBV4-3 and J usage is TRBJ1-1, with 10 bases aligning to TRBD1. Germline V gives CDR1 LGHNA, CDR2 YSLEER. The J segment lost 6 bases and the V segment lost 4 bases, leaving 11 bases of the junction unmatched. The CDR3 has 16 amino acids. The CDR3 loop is CASSPQAGQGWAEAFF. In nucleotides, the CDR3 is TGCGCCAGCAGCCCGCAGGCGGGACAGGGGTGGGCTGAAGCTTTCTTT.

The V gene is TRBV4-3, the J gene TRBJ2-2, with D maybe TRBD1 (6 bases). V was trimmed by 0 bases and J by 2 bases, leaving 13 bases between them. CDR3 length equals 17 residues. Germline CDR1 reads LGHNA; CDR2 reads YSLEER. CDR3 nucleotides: TGCGCCAGCAGCCAAGAGTTTTCAGGGGCCAACACCGGGGAGCTGTTTTTT. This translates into CASSQEFSGANTGELFF.

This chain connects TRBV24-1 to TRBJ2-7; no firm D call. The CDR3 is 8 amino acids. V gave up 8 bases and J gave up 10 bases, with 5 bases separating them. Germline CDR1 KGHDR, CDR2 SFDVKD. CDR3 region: CATTSQYF. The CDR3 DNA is TGTGCCACCACCTCTCAGTACTTC.

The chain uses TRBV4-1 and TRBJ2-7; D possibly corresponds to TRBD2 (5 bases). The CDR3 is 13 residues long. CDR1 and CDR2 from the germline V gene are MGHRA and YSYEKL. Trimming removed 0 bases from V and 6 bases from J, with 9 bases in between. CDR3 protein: CASSQEGEGEQYF. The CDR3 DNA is TGCGCCAGCAGCCAAGAAGGCGAGGGCGAGCAGTACTTC.

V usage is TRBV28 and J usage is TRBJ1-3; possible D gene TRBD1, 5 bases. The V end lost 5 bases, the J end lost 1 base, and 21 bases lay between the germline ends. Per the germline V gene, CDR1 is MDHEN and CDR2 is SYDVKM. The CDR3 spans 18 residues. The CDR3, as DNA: TGTGCCAGCAGTATTCGGTTCATTCAGGGAAAGTCTGGAAACACCATATATTTT. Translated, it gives CASSIRFIQGKSGNTIYF.

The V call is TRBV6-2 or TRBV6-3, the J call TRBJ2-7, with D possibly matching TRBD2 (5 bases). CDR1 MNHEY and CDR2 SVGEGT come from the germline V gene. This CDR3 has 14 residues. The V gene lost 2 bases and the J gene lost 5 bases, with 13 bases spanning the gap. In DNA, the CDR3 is TGTGCCAGCAGTTACGCAAGCGGTATTGACGAGCAGTACTTC. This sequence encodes CASSYASGIDEQYF.

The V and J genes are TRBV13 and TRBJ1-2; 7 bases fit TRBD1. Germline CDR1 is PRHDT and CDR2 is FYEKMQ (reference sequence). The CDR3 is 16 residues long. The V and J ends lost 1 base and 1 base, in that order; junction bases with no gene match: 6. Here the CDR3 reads CASSLAGNRGNYGYTF. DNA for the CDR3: TGTGCCAGCAGCTTAGCGGGGAACAGGGGTAACTATGGCTACACCTTC.

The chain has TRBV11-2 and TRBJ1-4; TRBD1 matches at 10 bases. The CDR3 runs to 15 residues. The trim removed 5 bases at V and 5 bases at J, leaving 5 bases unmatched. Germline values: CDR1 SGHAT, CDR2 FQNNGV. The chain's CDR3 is CASSQDRGLNEKLFF. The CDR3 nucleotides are TGTGCCAGCAGCCAAGACAGGGGGCTAAATGAAAAACTGTTTTTT. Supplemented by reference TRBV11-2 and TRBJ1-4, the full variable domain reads EAGVAQSPRYKIIEKRQSVAFWCNPISGHATLYWYQQILGQGPKLLIQFQNNGVVDDSQLPKDRFSAERLKGVDSTLKIQPAKLEDSAVYLCASSQDRGLNEKLFFGSGTQLSVL.

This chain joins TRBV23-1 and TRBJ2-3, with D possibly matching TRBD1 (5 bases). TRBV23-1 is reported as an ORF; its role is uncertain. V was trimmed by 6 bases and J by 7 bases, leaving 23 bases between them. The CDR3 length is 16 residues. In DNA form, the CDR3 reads TGCGCCAGCAGCCCGCGGATCAAAGGGGTGTATAATACGCAGTATTTT. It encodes CASSPRIKGVYNTQYF.

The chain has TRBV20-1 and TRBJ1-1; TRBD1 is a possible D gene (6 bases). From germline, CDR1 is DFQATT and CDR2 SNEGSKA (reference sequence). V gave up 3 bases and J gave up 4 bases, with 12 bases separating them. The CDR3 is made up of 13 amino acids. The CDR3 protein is CSASKGVGTEAFF. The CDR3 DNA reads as TGCAGTGCTAGTAAGGGGGTCGGCACTGAAGCTTTCTTT.

This CDR3 reads CASSPPQGATDTQYF. CDR3 bases: TGTGCCAGCTCACCACCACAGGGAGCCACAGATACGCAGTATTTT. The rearrangement links TRBV18 to TRBJ2-3; tentative D call: TRBD1 (6 bases). The V gene's germline CDR1 is KGHSH and CDR2 LQKENI. The V and J ends lost 0 bases and 2 bases respectively, with 9 bases between them. The CDR3 loop spans 15 amino acids.

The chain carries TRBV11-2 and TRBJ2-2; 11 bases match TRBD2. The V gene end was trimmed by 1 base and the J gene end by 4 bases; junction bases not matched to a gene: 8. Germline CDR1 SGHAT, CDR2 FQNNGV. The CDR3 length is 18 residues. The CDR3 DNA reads TGTGCCAGCAGCTTAGGGTCTAGCGGGGGGCTCGTCACCGGGGAGCTGTTTTTT. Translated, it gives CASSLGSSGGLVTGELFF.

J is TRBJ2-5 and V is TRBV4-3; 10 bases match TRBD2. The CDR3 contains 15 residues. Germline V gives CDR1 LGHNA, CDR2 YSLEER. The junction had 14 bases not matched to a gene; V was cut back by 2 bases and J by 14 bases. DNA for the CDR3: TGCGCCAGCAGCCAAACATGGGGGAGCGGGGGGGCCGAATACTTC. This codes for CASSQTWGSGGAEYF.

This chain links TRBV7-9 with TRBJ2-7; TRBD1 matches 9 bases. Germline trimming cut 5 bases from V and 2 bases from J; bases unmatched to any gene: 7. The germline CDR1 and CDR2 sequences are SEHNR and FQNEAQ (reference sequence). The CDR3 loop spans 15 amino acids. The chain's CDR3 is CASSPRQGGTYEQYF. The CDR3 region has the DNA TGTGCCAGCAGCCCAAGACAGGGGGGAACCTACGAGCAGTACTTC.

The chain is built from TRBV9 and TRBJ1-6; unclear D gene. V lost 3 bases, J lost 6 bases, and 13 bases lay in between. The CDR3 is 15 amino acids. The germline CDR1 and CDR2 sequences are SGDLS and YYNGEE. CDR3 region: CASSGEGGFNSPLHF. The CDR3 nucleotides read TGTGCCAGCAGCGGAGAGGGAGGGTTTAATTCACCCCTCCACTTT.

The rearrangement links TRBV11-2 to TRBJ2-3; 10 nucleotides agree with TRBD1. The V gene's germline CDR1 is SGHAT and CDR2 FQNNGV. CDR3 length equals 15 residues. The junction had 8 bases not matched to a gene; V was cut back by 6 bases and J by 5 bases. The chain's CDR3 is CASSPDRGLRDTQYF. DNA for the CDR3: TGTGCCAGCAGTCCCGACAGGGGGCTTAGAGATACGCAGTATTTT. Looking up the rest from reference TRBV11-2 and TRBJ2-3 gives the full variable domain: EAGVAQSPRYKIIEKRQSVAFWCNPISGHATLYWYQQILGQGPKLLIQFQNNGVVDDSQLPKDRFSAERLKGVDSTLKIQPAKLEDSAVYLCASSPDRGLRDTQYFGPGTRLTVL.

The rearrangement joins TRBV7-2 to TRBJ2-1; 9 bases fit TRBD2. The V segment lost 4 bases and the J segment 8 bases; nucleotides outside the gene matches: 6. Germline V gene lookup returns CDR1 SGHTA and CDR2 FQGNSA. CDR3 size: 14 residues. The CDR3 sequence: CASSSGLASHEQFF. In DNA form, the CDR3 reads TGTGCCAGCAGCTCGGGACTAGCTAGCCATGAGCAGTTCTTC.

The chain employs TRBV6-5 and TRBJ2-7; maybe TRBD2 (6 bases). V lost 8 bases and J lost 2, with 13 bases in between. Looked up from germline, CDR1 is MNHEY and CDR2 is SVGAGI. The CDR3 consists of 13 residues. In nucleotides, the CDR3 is TGTGCCAGCCGGAGGGGCGAACCCTACGAGCAGTACTTC. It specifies CASRRGEPYEQYF.